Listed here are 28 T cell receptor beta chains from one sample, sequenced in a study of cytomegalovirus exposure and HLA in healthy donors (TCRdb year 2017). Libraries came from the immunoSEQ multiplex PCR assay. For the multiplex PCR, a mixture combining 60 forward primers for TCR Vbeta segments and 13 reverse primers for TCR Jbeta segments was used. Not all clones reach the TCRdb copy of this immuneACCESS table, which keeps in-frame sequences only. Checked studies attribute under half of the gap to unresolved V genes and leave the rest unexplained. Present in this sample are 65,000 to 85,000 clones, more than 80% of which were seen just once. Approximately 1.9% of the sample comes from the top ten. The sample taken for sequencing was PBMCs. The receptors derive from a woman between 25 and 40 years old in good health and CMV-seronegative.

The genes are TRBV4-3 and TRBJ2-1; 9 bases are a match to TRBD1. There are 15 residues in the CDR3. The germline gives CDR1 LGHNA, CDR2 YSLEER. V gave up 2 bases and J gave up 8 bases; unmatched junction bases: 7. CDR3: CASSQPGQGSDEQFF. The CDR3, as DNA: TGCGCCAGCAGCCAACCCGGACAGGGGAGCGATGAGCAGTTCTTC.

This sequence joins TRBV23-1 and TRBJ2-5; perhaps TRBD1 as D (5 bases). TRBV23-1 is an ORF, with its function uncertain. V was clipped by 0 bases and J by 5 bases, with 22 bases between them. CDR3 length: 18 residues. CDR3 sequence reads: CASSQSGRGAEQLETQYF. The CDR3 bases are TGCGCCAGCAGTCAATCGGGAAGGGGCGCGGAACAGTTGGAGACCCAGTACTTC.

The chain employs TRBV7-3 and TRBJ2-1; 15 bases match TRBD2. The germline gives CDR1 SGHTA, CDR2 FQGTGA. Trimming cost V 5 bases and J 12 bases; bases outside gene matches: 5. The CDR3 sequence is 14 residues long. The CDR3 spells CASSPPGLAGGQFF. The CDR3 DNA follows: TGTGCCAGCAGCCCTCCGGGACTAGCGGGAGGGCAGTTCTTC.

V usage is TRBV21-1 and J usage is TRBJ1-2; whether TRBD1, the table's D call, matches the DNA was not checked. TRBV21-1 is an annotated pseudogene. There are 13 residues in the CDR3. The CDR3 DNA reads TGTGCCAGCAGCGCCGGGACAGGGGTCGGCTACACCTTC. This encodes CASSAGTGVGYTF.

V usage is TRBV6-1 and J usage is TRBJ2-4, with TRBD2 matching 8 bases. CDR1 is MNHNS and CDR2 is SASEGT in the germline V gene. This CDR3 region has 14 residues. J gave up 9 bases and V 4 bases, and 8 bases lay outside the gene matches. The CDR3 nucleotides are TGTGCCAGCAGTGGAGCGGGAGTTAAAGGCATTCAGTACTTC. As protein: CASSGAGVKGIQYF.

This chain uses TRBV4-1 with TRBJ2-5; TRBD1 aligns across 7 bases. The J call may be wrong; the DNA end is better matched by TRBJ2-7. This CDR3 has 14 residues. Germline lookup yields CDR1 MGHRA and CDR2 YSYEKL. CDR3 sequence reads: CASSHIDRAHEQYF. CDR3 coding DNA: TGCGCCAGCAGCCATATTGACAGGGCCCACGAGCAGTACTTC.

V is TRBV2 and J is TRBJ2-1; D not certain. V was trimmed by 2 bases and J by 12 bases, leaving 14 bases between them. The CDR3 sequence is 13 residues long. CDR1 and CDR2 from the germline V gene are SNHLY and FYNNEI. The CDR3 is CASSEFVSSGQFF. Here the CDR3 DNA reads TGTGCCAGCAGTGAATTCGTCTCCTCCGGGCAGTTCTTC.

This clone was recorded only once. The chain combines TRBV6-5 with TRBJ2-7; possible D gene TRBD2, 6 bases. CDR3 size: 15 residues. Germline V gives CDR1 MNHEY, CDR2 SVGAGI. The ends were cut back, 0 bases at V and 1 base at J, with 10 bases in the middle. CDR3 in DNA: TGTGCCAGCAGTTACTCGGGCCTAGCGTCCTACGAGCAGTACTTC. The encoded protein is CASSYSGLASYEQYF.

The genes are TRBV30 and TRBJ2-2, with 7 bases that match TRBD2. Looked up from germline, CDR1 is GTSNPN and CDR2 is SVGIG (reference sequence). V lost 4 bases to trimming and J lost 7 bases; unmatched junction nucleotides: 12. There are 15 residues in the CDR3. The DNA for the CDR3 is TGTGCCTGGAATGCTGGGGGGGAGTATAGCGGGGAGCTGTTTTTT. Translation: CAWNAGGEYSGELFF.

CDR3 in amino acids: CAIQRGSSYNEQFF. In DNA form, the CDR3 reads TGTGCCATCCAGCGGGGGAGCTCCTACAATGAGCAGTTCTTC. This sequence joins TRBV10-3 and TRBJ2-1, with 8 nucleotides matching TRBD2. The V gene end was trimmed by 8 bases and the J gene end by 0 bases; junction bases not matched to a gene: 3. CDR3 size: 14 residues. Germline lookup yields CDR1 ENHRY and CDR2 SYGVKD.

The CDR3 bases are TGTGCCAGCAGCCTAGCGGGAGGTCGACAAGAGACCCAGTACTTC. Protein product: CASSLAGGRQETQYF. This chain uses TRBV11-3 with TRBJ2-5; 11 bases are shared with TRBD2. CDR3 size: 15 residues. With 5 bases clipped from V and 2 bases from J, the junction kept 4 bases outside the gene matches. From germline, CDR1 is SGHNT and CDR2 YENEEA. The whole variable domain, remainder taken from reference TRBV11-3 and TRBJ2-5, is EAGVVQSPRYKIIEKKQPVAFWCNPISGHNTLYWYLQNLGQGPELLIRYENEEAVDDSQLPKDRFSAERLKGVDSTLKIQPAELGDSAVYLCASSLAGGRQETQYFGPGTRLLVL.

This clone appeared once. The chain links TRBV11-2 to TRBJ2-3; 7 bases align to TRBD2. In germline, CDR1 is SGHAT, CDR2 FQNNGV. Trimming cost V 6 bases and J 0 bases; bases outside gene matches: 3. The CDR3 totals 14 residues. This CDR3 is CASSRDYSTDTQYF. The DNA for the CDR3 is TGTGCCAGCAGTCGGGACTATAGCACAGATACGCAGTATTTT.

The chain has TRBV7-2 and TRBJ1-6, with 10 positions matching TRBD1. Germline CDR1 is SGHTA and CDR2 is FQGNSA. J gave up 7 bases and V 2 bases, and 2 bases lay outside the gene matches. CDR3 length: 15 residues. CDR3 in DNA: TGTGCCAGCAGCTTAACGGGACAGGGGAATTCACCCCTCCACTTT. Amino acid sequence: CASSLTGQGNSPLHF.

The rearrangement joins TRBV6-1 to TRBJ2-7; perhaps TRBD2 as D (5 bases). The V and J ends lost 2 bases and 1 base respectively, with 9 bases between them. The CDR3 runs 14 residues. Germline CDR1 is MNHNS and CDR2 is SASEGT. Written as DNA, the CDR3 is TGTGCCAGCAGTGAACGCCCGGGGTCCTACGAGCAGTACTTC. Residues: CASSERPGSYEQYF.

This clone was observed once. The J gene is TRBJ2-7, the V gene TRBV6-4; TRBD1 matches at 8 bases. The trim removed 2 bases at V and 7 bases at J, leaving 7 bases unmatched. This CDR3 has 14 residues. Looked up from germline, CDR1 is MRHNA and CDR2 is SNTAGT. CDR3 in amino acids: CASSDGTGMREQYF. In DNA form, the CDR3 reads TGTGCCAGCAGTGACGGGACAGGTATGCGGGAGCAGTACTTC.

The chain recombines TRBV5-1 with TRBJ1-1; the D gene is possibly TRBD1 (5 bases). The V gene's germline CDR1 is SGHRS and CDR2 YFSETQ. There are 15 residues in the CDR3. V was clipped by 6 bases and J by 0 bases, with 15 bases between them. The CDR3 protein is CASKRVRGLNTEAFF. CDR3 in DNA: TGCGCCAGCAAGCGGGTTAGGGGTCTGAACACTGAAGCTTTCTTT.

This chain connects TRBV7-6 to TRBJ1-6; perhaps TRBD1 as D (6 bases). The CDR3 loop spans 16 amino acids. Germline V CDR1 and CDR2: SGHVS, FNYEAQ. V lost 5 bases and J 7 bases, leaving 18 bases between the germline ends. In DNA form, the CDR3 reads TGTGCCAGCAGCCCCTACAGGGTAGGGGACAATTCACCCCTCCACTTT. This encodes CASSPYRVGDNSPLHF.

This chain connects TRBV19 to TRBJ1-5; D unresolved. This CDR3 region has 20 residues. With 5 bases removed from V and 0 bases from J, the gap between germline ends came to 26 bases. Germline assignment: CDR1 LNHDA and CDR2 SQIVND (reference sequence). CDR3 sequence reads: CASSPRPPAAGADSNQPQHF. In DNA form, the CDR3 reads TGTGCCAGTAGTCCGCGCCCCCCAGCCGCGGGAGCGGATAGCAATCAGCCCCAGCATTTT.

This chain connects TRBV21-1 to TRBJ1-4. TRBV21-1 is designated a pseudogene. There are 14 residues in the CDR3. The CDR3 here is CASKRAALNEKLFF. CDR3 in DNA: TGTGCCAGCAAGCGAGCGGCCCTTAATGAAAAACTGTTTTTT.

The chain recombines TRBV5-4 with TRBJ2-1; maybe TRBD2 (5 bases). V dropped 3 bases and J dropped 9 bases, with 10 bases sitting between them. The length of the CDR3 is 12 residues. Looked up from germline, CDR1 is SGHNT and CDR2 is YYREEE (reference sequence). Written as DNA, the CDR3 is TGTGCCAGCAGCTCTAGCATCGGTGAGCAGTTCTTC. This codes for CASSSSIGEQFF.

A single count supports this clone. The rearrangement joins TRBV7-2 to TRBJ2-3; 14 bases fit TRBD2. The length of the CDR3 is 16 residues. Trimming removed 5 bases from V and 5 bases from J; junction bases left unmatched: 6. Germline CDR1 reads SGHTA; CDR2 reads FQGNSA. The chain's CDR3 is CASSQGLAGDGDTQYF. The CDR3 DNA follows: TGTGCCAGCAGCCAGGGACTAGCGGGAGATGGAGATACGCAGTATTTT. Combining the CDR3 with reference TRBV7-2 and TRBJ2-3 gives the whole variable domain GAGVSQSPSNKVTEKGKDVELRCDPISGHTALYWYRQSLGQGLEFLIYFQGNSAPDKSGLPSDRFSAERTGGSVSTLTIQRTQQEDSAVYLCASSQGLAGDGDTQYFGPGTRLTVL.

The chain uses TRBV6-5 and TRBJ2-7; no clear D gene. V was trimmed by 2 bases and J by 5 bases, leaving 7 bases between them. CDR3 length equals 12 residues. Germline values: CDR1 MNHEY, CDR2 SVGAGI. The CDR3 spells CASSYPGDEQYF. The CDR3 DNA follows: TGTGCCAGCAGTTACCCGGGTGACGAGCAGTACTTC.

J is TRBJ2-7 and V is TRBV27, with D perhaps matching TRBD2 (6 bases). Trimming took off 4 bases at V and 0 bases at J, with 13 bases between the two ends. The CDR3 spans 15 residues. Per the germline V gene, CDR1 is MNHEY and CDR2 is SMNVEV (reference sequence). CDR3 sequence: CASSWSGGNSYEQYF. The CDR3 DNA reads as TGTGCCAGCAGTTGGAGCGGAGGGAACTCCTACGAGCAGTACTTC.

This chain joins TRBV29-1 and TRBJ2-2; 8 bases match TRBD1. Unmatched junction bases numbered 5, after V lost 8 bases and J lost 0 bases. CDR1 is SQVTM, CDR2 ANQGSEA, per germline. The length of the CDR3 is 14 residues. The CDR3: CSMSQGANTGELFF. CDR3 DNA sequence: TGCAGCATGTCACAGGGGGCGAACACCGGGGAGCTGTTTTTT.

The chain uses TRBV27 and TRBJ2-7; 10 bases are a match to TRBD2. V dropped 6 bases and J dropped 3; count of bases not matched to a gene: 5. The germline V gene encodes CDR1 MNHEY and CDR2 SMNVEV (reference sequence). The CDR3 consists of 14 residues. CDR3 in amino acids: CASRIAGGIYEQYF. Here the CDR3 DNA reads TGTGCCAGCAGAATAGCGGGAGGCATCTACGAGCAGTACTTC.

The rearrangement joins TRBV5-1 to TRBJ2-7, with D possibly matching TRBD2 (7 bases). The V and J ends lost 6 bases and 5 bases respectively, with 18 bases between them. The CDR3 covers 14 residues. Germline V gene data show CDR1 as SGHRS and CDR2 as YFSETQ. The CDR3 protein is CASNWGGDVHEQYF. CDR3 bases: TGCGCCAGCAATTGGGGGGGCGACGTCCACGAGCAGTACTTC.

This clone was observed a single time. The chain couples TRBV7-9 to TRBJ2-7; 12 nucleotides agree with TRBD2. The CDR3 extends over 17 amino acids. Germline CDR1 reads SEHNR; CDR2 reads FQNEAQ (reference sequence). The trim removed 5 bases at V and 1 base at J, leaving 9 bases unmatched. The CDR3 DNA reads TGTGCCAGCAGCCCCAGACTAGCGGGAGAAGGATCCTACGAGCAGTACTTC. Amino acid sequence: CASSPRLAGEGSYEQYF.

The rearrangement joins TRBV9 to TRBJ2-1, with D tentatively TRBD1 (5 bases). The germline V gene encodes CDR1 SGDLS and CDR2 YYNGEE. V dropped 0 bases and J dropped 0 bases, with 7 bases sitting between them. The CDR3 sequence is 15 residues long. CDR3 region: CASSVGQSSYNEQFF. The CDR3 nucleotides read TGTGCCAGCAGCGTAGGACAGAGCTCCTACAATGAGCAGTTCTTC.